The rows below give T cell receptor beta chains drawn from one sample of a study of blood T cell repertoires in COVID-19. Measured with immunoSEQ multiplex PCR; TCRdb has only the in-frame clones, and not every one. The sample carries some 300,000 clones, 88% recorded once. The sequenced material came from peripheral blood. Source of these receptors: a woman aged 25 to 39 who had recovered from COVID-19. CDR3s include the opening cysteine and the closing phenylalanine or tryptophan. The size entry is marked missing in some rows and otherwise reads once, few, many or a size class.

>-|TRBV3-1/TRBV3-2|TRBJ1-1
CASSQGLVNTEAFF
>-|TRBV14|TRBJ2-3
CASSQERASGGATDTQYF
>-|TRBV13|TRBJ2-3
CASRGLAGGPPDTQYF
>-|TRBV28|TRBJ1-2
CASSSTPNYGYTF
>-|TRBV6-5|TRBJ2-3
CASTDGRGGTDTQYF
>-|TRBV19|TRBJ1-1
CASSDRVFNTEAFF
>-|TRBV27|TRBJ1-1
CASRQLTRDSKEAFF
>once|TRBV29-1|TRBJ2-5
CSGGREETQYF
>-|TRBV5-6|TRBJ1-4
CASSLPGWEKLFF
>-|TRBV7-9|TRBJ2-2
CASSLMVGATGELFF
>many|TRBV4-1|TRBJ1-3
CASSQVGSGGNTIYF
>-|TRBV18|TRBJ2-3
CASSRTSGGPLSPTDTQYF
>-|TRBV19|TRBJ2-2
CASSPGLAGAGELFF
>-|TRBV7-2|TRBJ1-1
CASSLAGRWNTEAFF
>once|TRBV6-5|TRBJ2-7
CASSAGGYYEQYF
>-|TRBV9|TRBJ2-7
CASSVESGAVEQYF
>-|TRBV19|TRBJ1-6
CASTGQASSPLHF
>-|TRBV11-3|TRBJ2-3
CASSLGGLADTQYF
>-|TRBV12-3/TRBV12-4|TRBJ1-5
CASSKQSNQPQHF
>-|TRBV2|TRBJ1-5
CASRGTATGQPQHF
>-|TRBV29-1|TRBJ1-4
CSVEVQGGEKLFF
>-|TRBV30|TRBJ1-6
CAWSELSSYNSPLHF
>-|TRBV5-1|TRBJ2-3
CASSYNRDTDTQYF